The clone carrying this TCR beta chain was seen more than once but under ten times. This CDR3 region has 16 residues. Trimming removed 0 bases at V and 6 bases at J, with 18 bases between. CDR1 and CDR2 from the germline V gene are SQVTM and ANQGSEA. The entry originates in a study of response to subunit inactivated influenza vaccine. TCRdb redid the calling of the RT-PCR reads with MiXCR, one entry per CDR3 protein. The repertoire holds 800,000 or so distinct CDR3 sequences, with approximately 22% as singletons. The origin of this receptor is a man over 45 who received an inactivated influenza vaccine. This material consisted of PBMCs from blood, taken 5 days after vaccination. V and J are TRBV29-1 and TRBJ2-1; D not certain. CDR3 region: CSVEDPTFTFPNEQFF. The CDR3 nucleotides read TGCAGCGTTGAAGATCCGACTTTTACGTTCCCCAATGAGCAGTTCTTC.